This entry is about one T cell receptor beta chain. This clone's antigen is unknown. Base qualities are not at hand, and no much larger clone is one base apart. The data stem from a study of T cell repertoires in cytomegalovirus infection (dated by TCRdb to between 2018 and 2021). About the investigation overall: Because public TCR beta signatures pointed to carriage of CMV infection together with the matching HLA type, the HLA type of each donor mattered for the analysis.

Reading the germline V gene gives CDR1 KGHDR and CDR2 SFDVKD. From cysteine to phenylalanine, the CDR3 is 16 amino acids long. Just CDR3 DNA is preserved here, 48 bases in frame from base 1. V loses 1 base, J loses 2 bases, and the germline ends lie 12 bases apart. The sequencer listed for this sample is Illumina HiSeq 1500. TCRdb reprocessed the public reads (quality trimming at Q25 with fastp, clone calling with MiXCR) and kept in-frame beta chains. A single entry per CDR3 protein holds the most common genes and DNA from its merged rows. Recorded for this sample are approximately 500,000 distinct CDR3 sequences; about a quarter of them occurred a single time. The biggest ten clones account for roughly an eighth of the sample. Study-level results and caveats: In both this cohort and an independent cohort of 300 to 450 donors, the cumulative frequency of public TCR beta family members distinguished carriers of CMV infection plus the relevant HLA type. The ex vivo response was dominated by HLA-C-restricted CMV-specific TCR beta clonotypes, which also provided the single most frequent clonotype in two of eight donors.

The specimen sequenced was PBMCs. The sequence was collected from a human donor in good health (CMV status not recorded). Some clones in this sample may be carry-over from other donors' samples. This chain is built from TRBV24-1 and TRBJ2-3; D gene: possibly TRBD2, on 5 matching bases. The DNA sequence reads TGTGCCACCAGTGATTTTCCGGGATTCTTCACAGATACGCAGTATTTT. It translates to CATSDFPGFFTDTQYF.